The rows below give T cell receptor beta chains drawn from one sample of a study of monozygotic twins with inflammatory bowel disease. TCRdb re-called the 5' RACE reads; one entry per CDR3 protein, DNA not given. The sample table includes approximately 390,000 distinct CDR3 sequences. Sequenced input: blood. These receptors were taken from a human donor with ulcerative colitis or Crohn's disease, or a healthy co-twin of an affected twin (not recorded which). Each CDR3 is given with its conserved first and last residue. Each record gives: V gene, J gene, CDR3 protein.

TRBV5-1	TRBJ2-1	CASSPPGSYNEQFF
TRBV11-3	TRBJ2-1	CASSLLSDSEQFF
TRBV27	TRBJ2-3	CASSLAGGEWADTQYF
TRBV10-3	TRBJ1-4	CAIRDRPNEKLFF
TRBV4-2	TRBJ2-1	CASSQGDTANEQFF
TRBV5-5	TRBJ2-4	CASSLGPQEAKNIQYF
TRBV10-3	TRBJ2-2	CAISDGSRDRGTGELFF
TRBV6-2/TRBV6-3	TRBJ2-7	CASSTLRDRGWYEQYF
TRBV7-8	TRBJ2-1	CASSLAGLQQFF
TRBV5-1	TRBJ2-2	CASSRLAGDTGELFF
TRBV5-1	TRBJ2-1	CASSLEASFGNEQFF
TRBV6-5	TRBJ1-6	CASSYLKFNSPLHF
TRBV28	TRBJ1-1	CASFQVNTEAFF
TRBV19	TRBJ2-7	CASSIPGQGAYEQYF
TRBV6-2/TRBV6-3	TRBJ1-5	CASSYGVWTSRAGNQPQHF
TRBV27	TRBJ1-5	CASGAQENHPQHF
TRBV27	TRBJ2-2	CASSFLGLGQNTGELFF
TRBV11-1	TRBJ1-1	CASSSKQGENTEAFF
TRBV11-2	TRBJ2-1	CASSTVQPTRHNEQFF
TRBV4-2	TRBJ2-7	CASSFGDRGGEQYF
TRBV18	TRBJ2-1	CASSRTGGPGEQFF
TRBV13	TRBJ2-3	CASRHRGGRDTQYF
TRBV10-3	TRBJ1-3	CAISDGGNTIYF
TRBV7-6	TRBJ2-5	CASSLSGRGFGETQYF
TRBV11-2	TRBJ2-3	CASSFRSPGDTQYF
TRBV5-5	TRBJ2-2	CASSLRDRAHTGELFF
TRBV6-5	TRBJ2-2	CASSYYRVDAGELFF
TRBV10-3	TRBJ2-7	CAISESPPGQVYEQYF